The 22 T cell receptor beta chains presented below share a single source sample, sequenced in a study of T cell responses to AZD1222 COVID-19 vaccine. Assay: immunoSEQ multiplex PCR; the TCRdb copy retains only in-frame clones and omits some. The profile shows fewer than 95,000 clones, approximately 89% of them singletons. The sequenced sample was peripheral blood, obtained 28 days after the second AZD1222 dose. These receptors were obtained from an adult who received the AZD1222 COVID-19 vaccine.

The rearrangement links TRBV7-9 to TRBJ1-4, with D possibly being TRBD1 (5 bases). Trimming stripped 10 bases from V and 6 bases from J, with 15 bases between. CDR3 size: 13 residues. CDR1 and CDR2 (germline): SEHNR, FQNEAQ (reference sequence). The CDR3 DNA reads as TGTGCCACCCCCGGGGCCCTGGATGAAAAACTGTTTTTT. Protein sequence: CATPGALDEKLFF.

The chain joins TRBV9 to TRBJ2-7, with 10 bases identical to TRBD2. V shed 0 bases, J shed 7 bases, and the junction held 10 bases outside the gene matches. CDR3 length equals 16 residues. CDR1 and CDR2 from the germline V gene are SGDLS and YYNGEE. CDR3 coding DNA: TGTGCCAGCAGCGTAGAGGCTAGCGGGAGAGTTTGGGAGCAGTACTTC. Its translation: CASSVEASGRVWEQYF.

The J gene is TRBJ1-2, the V gene TRBV5-5, with a tentative D call TRBD1 (5 bases). Germline V CDR1 and CDR2: SGHKS, YYEKEE (reference sequence). The CDR3 covers 15 residues. V was clipped by 0 bases and J by 4 bases, with 13 bases between them. This CDR3 reads CASSLEQGYGYGYTF. The CDR3 DNA sequence: TGTGCCAGCAGCTTGGAGCAGGGCTATGGCTATGGCTACACCTTC.

The chain links TRBV5-6 to TRBJ2-7; D unresolved. Germline lookup yields CDR1 SGHDT and CDR2 YYEEEE. Deletions cut 0 bases from V and 0 bases from J, with 7 bases between. CDR3 size: 14 residues. DNA for the CDR3: TGTGCCAGCAGCTTGGAGTTCTCCTCCTACGAGCAGTACTTC. Translation gives CASSLEFSSYEQYF.

The chain joins TRBV29-1 to TRBJ2-5, with TRBD1 as a possible D gene (6 bases). Trimming removed 2 bases at V and 1 base at J, with 8 bases between. This CDR3 region has 13 residues. Germline CDR1 is SQVTM and CDR2 is ANQGSEA. The CDR3 nucleotides are TGCAGCGTTGAACACAGGGCCCAAGAGACCCAGTACTTC. Its translation: CSVEHRAQETQYF.

The chain combines TRBV27 with TRBJ2-3, with 13 bases that match TRBD2. V shed 7 bases, J shed 4 bases, and the junction held 8 bases outside the gene matches. CDR1 is MNHEY and CDR2 is SMNVEV in the germline V gene (reference sequence). This CDR3 has 16 amino acids. The CDR3 DNA reads as TGTGCCAGCAAGTCGCGGACTAGCGGGAGATCAGATACGCAGTATTTT. Protein: CASKSRTSGRSDTQYF.

This clone was detected once. The V and J genes are TRBV4-1 and TRBJ2-7; D might be TRBD2 (6 bases). CDR3 size: 16 residues. The V end was cut by 0 bases, the J end by 4 bases, with 16 bases between. The germline V gene encodes CDR1 MGHRA and CDR2 YSYEKL. CDR3 sequence reads: CASSQDMAGTYYEQYF. CDR3 nucleotides: TGCGCCAGCAGCCAAGATATGGCGGGAACCTATTACGAGCAGTACTTC.

This clone was seen only a few times. This chain connects TRBV4-1 to TRBJ2-3, with TRBD2 identical over 11 bases. The CDR3 has 16 amino acids. Germline CDR1 is MGHRA and CDR2 is YSYEKL. V lost 5 bases to trimming and J lost 1 base; unmatched junction nucleotides: 5. Here the CDR3 DNA reads TGCGCCAGCAGCTTTGGGACTAGCGGAGGCACAGATACGCAGTATTTT. Encoded protein: CASSFGTSGGTDTQYF.

This chain uses TRBV6-6 with TRBJ1-2; 9 bases match TRBD1. Germline CDR1 is MNHNY and CDR2 is SVGAGI (reference sequence). The J segment lost 6 bases and the V segment lost 2 bases, leaving 4 bases of the junction unmatched. The CDR3 extends over 14 amino acids. CDR3 in DNA: TGTGCCAGCAGTTACCCCGGGACAGGGCATGGCTACACCTTC. Translated, it gives CASSYPGTGHGYTF.

The chain links TRBV18 to TRBJ2-7; D call uncertain. V shed 3 bases and J shed 5 bases, with 14 bases lying between them. The CDR3 is 14 residues long. Germline CDR1 KGHSH, CDR2 LQKENI. The CDR3 sequence: CASSPPWSKDEQYF. In DNA form, the CDR3 reads TGTGCCAGCTCACCTCCGTGGTCAAAGGACGAGCAGTACTTC.

The chain employs TRBV29-1 and TRBJ1-4, with D possibly being TRBD1 (6 bases). There are 13 residues in the CDR3. The V and J ends lost 4 bases and 5 bases respectively, with 11 bases between them. Germline V gives CDR1 SQVTM, CDR2 ANQGSEA. The CDR3 coding sequence is TGCAGCGTTGTGGAGGGGGGGAATGAAAAACTGTTTTTT. Translation: CSVVEGGNEKLFF.

The chain recombines TRBV15 with TRBJ1-6; D unresolved. Germline V gene lookup returns CDR1 LNHNV and CDR2 YYDKDF (reference sequence). Deletions cut 0 bases from V and 9 bases from J, with 6 bases between. The CDR3 contains 13 residues. The chain's CDR3 is CATSRDALSPLHF. The CDR3 DNA sequence: TGTGCCACCAGCAGAGATGCTCTTTCACCCCTCCACTTT.

CDR3 in amino acids: CASSPPRPTGGEQYF. DNA of the CDR3: TGTGCCAGCAGCCCGCCGCGACCGACAGGGGGCGAGCAGTACTTC. The J gene is TRBJ2-7, the V gene TRBV5-5; 9 nucleotides align to TRBD1. Germline CDR1 is SGHKS and CDR2 is YYEKEE (reference sequence). J gave up 6 bases and V 4 bases, and 11 bases lay outside the gene matches. This CDR3 spans 15 amino acids.

V and J are TRBV5-4 and TRBJ1-1, with 8 bases aligning to TRBD1. Germline CDR1 SGHNT, CDR2 YYREEE (reference sequence). V dropped 4 bases and J dropped 1; count of bases not matched to a gene: 3. This CDR3 is 14 amino acids long. DNA of the CDR3: TGTGCCAGCAGCCGTCAGGGGGCGAACACTGAAGCTTTCTTT. As protein: CASSRQGANTEAFF.

V gene TRBV29-1 combines with J gene TRBJ2-2; D not certain. V was pared by 5 bases and J by 2 bases, with 3 bases between. The CDR3 is 11 amino acids. Germline-derived CDR1 and CDR2 are SQVTM and ANQGSEA. The CDR3 spells CSVTNTGELFF. The DNA of the CDR3 is TGCAGCGTTACAAACACCGGGGAGCTGTTTTTT.

This clone has a handful of counts. The chain couples TRBV9 to TRBJ2-7, with D perhaps matching TRBD2 (6 bases). The CDR3 length is 12 residues. With 4 bases removed from V and 7 bases from J, the gap between germline ends came to 12 bases. Germline assignment: CDR1 SGDLS and CDR2 YYNGEE. The CDR3 coding sequence is TGTGCCAGCAGCAAAAAGGAGGGGGAGCAGTACTTC. This encodes CASSKKEGEQYF.

The chain links TRBV5-1 to TRBJ2-2, with 10 bases fitting TRBD1. The CDR3 has 14 amino acids. In germline, CDR1 is SGHRS, CDR2 YFSETQ. The J segment lost 6 bases and the V segment lost 4 bases, leaving 3 bases of the junction unmatched. CDR3 sequence (DNA): TGCGCCAGCAGCCGTGACAGGGGGCCCGGGGAGCTGTTTTTT. Translating it yields CASSRDRGPGELFF.

This sequence joins TRBV6-2 or TRBV6-3 and TRBJ2-7; D is ambiguous. The CDR3 extends over 14 amino acids. Trimming stripped 3 bases from V and 1 base from J, with 10 bases between. CDR1 MNHEY and CDR2 SVGEGT come from the germline V gene. For the CDR3, the DNA is TGTGCCAGCAGTTATGACGGGCGATCCTACGAGCAGTACTTC. Its translation: CASSYDGRSYEQYF.

The genes are TRBV30 and TRBJ2-7; possible D gene TRBD1, 7 bases. Deletions cut 5 bases from V and 2 bases from J, with 13 bases between. The germline CDR1 and CDR2 sequences are GTSNPN and SVGIG (reference sequence). The CDR3 contains 13 residues. The CDR3 loop is CAWAGGLTYEQYF. In nucleotides, the CDR3 is TGTGCCTGGGCAGGGGGGCTCACCTACGAGCAGTACTTC.

The chain links TRBV12-3 or TRBV12-4 to TRBJ2-7, with TRBD1 matching over 10 bases. V gave up 8 bases and J gave up 2 bases; unmatched junction bases: 3. This CDR3 has 13 residues. The CDR3 here is CASLGTGAYEQYF. The CDR3 DNA reads TGTGCCAGCCTCGGGACAGGGGCCTACGAGCAGTACTTC.

The genes are TRBV5-4 and TRBJ1-2; D is perhaps TRBD1 (5 bases). CDR1 SGHNT and CDR2 YYREEE come from the germline V gene (reference sequence). V gave up 4 bases and J gave up 3 bases, with 10 bases separating them. The CDR3 sequence is 13 residues long. The CDR3 nucleotides read TGTGCCAGCAGCACAGGTACCCACTATGGCTACACCTTC. Amino acids: CASSTGTHYGYTF.

This clone was detected only once. CDR3 bases: TGTGCCAGCAGTTTACGACTAGCGGGAGGCAATGAGCAGTTCTTC. Protein: CASSLRLAGGNEQFF. The chain links TRBV27 to TRBJ2-1, with 13 positions matching TRBD2. Germline V gene lookup returns CDR1 MNHEY and CDR2 SMNVEV (reference sequence). The CDR3 length is 15 residues. V was pared by 2 bases and J by 6 bases, with 1 base of the junction left unmatched.